This T cell receptor beta chain was recorded in a study of T cell responses to AZD1222 COVID-19 vaccine. General observations from the study: Females made up more of the donors, who were largely white British, and clonal diversity may have come out too low. Two AZD1222 doses significantly raised spike-specific TCR breadth and depth over controls. Unmutated variant regions reportedly attract nearly half of all spike-specific TCRs.

CDR3 length: 16 residues. Germline lookup yields CDR1 MNHEY and CDR2 SVGAGI. The germline V and J ends were trimmed by 0 bases and 2 bases, with 8 bases remaining between them. Method: immunoSEQ multiplex PCR; TCRdb's copy keeps in-frame clones and lacks some. The repertoire holds about 110,000 clones, with about 90% as singletons. As concerns this clone: The antigen is unknown.

This receptor was taken from an adult who received the AZD1222 COVID-19 vaccine. Sample: peripheral blood, taken 28 days after the second AZD1222 dose. The chain carries TRBV6-5 and TRBJ1-6; no clear D. DNA of the CDR3: TGTGCCAGCAGTTACTCGCCAGTAGCCTATAATTCACCCCTCCACTTT. Protein product: CASSYSPVAYNSPLHF.